This T cell receptor beta chain was profiled in a study of blood T cell repertoires in COVID-19. Study as a whole: The United States, Italy and Spain were the sources of the acute and convalescent COVID-19 samples.

V shed 1 base and J shed 4 bases, with 13 bases lying between them. Germline assignment: CDR1 LNHDA and CDR2 SQIVND (reference sequence). The CDR3 is 15 amino acids. Profiled with immunoSEQ multiplex PCR; TCRdb holds only in-frame clones, not every one. The sample holds around 99,000 clones; more than 70% are singletons and the top ten take around 4.4%. This clonotype was obtained from a human donor in a cohort sampled during active COVID-19. Sequencing input: peripheral blood. The chain recombines TRBV19 with TRBJ1-1, with D possibly matching TRBD1 (6 bases). This CDR3 is CASSIVGDTGTEAFF. DNA for the CDR3: TGTGCCAGTAGTATAGTGGGGGACACCGGCACTGAAGCTTTCTTT.